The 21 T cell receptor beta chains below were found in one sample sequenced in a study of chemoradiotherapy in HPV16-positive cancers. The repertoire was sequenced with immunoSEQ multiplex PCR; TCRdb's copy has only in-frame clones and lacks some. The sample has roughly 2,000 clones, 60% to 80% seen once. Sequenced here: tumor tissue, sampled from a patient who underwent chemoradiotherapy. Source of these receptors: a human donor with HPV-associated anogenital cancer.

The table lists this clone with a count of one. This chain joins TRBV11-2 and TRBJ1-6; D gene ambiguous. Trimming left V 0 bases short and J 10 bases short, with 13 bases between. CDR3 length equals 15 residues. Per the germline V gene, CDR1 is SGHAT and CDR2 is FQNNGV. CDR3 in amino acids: CASSLDSQERSPLHF. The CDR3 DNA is TGTGCCAGCAGCTTAGATAGTCAAGAACGGTCACCCCTCCACTTT.

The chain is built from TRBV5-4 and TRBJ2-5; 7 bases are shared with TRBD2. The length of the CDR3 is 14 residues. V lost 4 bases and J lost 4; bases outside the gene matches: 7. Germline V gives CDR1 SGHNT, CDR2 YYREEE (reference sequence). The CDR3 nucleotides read TGTGCCAGCAGCAGGAGCGGGAAGGTAGAGACCCAGTACTTC. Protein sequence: CASSRSGKVETQYF.

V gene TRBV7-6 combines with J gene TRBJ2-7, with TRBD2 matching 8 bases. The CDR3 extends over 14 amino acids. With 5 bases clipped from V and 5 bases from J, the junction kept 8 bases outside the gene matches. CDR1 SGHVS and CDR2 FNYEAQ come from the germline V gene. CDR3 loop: CASSARTSRHEQYF. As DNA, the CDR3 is TGTGCCAGCAGCGCACGGACTAGCCGCCACGAGCAGTACTTC.

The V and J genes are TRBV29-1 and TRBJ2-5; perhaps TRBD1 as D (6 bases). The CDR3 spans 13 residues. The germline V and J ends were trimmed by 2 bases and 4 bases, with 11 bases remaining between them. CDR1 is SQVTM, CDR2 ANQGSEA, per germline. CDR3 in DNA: TGCAGCGTTGAAATAGGGGGTGCAGAGACCCAGTACTTC. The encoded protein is CSVEIGGAETQYF.

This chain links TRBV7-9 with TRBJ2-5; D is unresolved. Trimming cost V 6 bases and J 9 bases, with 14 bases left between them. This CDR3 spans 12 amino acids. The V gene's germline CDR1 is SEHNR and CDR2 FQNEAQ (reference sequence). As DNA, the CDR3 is TGTGCCAGCAGTTCCTCGAGCTCGGCCCAGTACTTC. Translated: CASSSSSSAQYF.

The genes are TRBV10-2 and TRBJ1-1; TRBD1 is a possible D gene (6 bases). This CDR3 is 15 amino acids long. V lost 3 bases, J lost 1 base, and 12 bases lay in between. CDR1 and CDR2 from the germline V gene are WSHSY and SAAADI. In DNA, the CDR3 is TGCGCCAGCAGTGACAGGCAAGGGGGGAACACTGAAGCTTTCTTT. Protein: CASSDRQGGNTEAFF.

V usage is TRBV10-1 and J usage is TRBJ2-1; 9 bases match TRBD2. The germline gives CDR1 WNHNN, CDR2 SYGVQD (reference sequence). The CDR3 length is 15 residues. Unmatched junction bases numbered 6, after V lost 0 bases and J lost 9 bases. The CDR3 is CASSESLAGSAEQFF. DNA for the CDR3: TGCGCCAGCAGTGAGTCCCTAGCGGGGTCGGCTGAGCAGTTCTTC.

CDR3 DNA sequence: TGTGCCAGCAGTGTCACCCCCGACCTGAACAATGAGCAGTTCTTC. This gives the protein CASSVTPDLNNEQFF. This chain connects TRBV6-1 to TRBJ2-1; D is unclear. Germline loops: CDR1 MNHNS, CDR2 SASEGT. Trimming shortened V by 4 bases and J by 5 bases, and 15 bases separated the two germline ends. The CDR3 loop spans 15 amino acids.

CDR3 sequence reads: CAWSWGGELFF. CDR3 nucleotide sequence: TGTGCCTGGAGTTGGGGCGGGGAGCTGTTTTTT. V is TRBV30 and J is TRBJ2-2; no definite D call. The CDR3 totals 11 residues. The germline V gene has CDR1 GTSNPN and CDR2 SVGIG (reference sequence). V was shortened by 2 bases and J by 7 bases, with 5 bases between the two germline ends. Together with reference TRBV30 and TRBJ2-2, the CDR3 gives the full variable domain: SQTIHQWPATLVQPVGSPLSLECTVEGTSNPNLYWYRQAAGRGLQLLFYSVGIGQISSEVPQNLSASRPQDRQFILSSKKLLLSDSGFYLCAWSWGGELFFGEGSRLTVL.

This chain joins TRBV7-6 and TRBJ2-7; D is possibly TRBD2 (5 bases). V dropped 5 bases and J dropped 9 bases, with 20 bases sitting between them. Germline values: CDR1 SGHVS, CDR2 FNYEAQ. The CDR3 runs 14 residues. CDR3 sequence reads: CASSPAGSGTRQYF. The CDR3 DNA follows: TGTGCCAGCAGCCCCGCTGGGAGCGGAACGCGGCAGTACTTC.

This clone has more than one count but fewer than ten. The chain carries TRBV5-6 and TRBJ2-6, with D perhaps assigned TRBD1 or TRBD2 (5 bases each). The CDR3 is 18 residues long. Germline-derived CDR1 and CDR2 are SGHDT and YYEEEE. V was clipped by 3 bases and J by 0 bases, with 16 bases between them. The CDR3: CASSSTGTYSSGANVLTF. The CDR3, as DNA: TGTGCCAGCAGCTCGACCGGGACCTACAGCTCTGGGGCCAACGTCCTGACTTTC.

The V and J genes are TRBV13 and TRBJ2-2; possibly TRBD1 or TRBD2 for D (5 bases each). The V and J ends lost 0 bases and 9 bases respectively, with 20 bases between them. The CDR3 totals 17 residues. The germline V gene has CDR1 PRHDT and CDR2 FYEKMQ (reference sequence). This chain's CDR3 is CASSLGQMGVSRRELFF. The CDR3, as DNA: TGTGCCAGCAGCTTAGGACAAATGGGGGTTTCCAGAAGGGAGCTGTTTTTT.

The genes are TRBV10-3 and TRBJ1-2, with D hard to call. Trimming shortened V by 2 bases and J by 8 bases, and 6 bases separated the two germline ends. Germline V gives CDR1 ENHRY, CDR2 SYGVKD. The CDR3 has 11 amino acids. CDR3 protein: CAISEGLGYTF. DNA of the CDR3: TGTGCCATCAGTGAGGGTTTGGGCTACACCTTC.

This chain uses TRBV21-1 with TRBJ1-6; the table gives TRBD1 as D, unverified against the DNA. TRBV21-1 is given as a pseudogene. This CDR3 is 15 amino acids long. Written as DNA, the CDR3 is TGTGCCAGCATCCCCCGACAGGGGGTCTTGCGGGCCCTCCACTTT. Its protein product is CASIPRQGVLRALHF.

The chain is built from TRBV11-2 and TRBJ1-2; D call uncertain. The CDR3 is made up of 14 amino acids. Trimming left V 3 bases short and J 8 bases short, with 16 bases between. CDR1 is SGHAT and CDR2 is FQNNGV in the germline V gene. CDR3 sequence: CASSLGTALIGYTF. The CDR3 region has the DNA TGTGCCAGCAGCTTGGGTACTGCATTGATAGGCTACACCTTC. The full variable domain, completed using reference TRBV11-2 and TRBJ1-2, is EAGVAQSPRYKIIEKRQSVAFWCNPISGHATLYWYQQILGQGPKLLIQFQNNGVVDDSQLPKDRFSAERLKGVDSTLKIQPAKLEDSAVYLCASSLGTALIGYTFGSGTRLTVV.

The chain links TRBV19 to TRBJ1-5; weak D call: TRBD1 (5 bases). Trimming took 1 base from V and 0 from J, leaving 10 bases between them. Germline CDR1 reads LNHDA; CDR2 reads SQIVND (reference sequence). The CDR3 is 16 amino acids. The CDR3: CASSIARDHSNQPQHF. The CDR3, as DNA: TGTGCCAGTAGTATAGCCAGGGACCATAGCAATCAGCCCCAGCATTTT.

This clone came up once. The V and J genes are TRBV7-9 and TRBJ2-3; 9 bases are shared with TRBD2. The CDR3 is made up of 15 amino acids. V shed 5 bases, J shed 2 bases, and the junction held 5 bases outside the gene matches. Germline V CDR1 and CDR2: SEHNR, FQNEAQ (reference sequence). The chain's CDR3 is CASSISGGITDTQYF. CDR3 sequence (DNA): TGTGCCAGCAGCATTAGCGGGGGCATCACAGATACGCAGTATTTT.

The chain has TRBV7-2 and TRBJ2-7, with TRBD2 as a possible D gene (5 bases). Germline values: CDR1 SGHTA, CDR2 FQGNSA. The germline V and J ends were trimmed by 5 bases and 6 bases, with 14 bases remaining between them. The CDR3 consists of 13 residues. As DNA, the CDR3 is TGTGCCAGCAGCCCGGAGGCGGAGTCCGAGCAGTACTTC. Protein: CASSPEAESEQYF. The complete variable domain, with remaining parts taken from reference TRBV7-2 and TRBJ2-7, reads GAGVSQSPSNKVTEKGKDVELRCDPISGHTALYWYRQSLGQGLEFLIYFQGNSAPDKSGLPSDRFSAERTGGSVSTLTIQRTQQEDSAVYLCASSPEAESEQYFGPGTRLTVT.

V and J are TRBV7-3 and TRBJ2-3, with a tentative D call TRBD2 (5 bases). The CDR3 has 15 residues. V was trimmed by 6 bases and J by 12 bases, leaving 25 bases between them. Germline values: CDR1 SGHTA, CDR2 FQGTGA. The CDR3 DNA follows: TGTGCCAGCAGAACCCCCGCGACTACGCCCCGTCAACAGTATTTT. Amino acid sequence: CASRTPATTPRQQYF. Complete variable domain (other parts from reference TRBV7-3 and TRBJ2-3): GAGVSQTPSNKVTEKGKYVELRCDPISGHTALYWYRQSLGQGPEFLIYFQGTGAADDSGLPNDRFFAVRPEGSVSTLKIQRTERGDSAVYLCASRTPATTPRQQYFGPGTRLTVL.

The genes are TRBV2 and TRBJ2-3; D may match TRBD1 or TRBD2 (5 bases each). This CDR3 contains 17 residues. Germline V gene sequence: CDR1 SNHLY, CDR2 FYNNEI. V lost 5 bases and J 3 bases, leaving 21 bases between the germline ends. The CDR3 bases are TGTGCCAGCAGTCGATTGGGACCCCCTATGGGAACAGATACGCAGTATTTT. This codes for CASSRLGPPMGTDTQYF.

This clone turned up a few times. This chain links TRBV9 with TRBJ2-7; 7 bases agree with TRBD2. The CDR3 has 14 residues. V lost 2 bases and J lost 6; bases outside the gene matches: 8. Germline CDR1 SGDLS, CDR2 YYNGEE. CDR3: CASSVGGDSVEQYF. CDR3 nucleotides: TGTGCCAGCAGCGTGGGGGGGGACTCCGTCGAGCAGTACTTC.